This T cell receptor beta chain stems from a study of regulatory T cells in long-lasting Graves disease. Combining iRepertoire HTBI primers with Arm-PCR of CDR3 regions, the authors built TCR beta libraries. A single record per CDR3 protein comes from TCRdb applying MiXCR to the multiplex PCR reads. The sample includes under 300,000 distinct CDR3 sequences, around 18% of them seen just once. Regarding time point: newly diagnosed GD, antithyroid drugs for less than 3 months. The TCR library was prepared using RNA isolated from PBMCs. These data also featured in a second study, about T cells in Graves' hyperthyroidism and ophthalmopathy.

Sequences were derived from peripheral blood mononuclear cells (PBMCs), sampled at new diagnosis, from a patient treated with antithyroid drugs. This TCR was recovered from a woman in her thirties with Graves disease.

The DNA for the CDR3 is TGTGCCAGCAGTACGACGGAAGAGACCCAGTACTTC. Amino acid sequence: CASSTTEETQYF. V usage is TRBV6-1 and J usage is TRBJ2-5; no definite D call. Trimming removed 5 bases at V and 3 bases at J, with 7 bases between. CDR1 and CDR2 from the germline V gene are MNHNS and SASEGT. The CDR3 has 12 residues.